This T cell receptor (beta chain) appears in the sequencing data of a study of cytomegalovirus exposure and HLA in healthy donors. Germline V lookup: CDR1 GTSNPN, CDR2 SVGIG (reference sequence). CDR3 length: 16 amino acids. J was trimmed by 6 bases and V by 2 bases; bases with no gene match: 14. With 60 Vbeta and 13 Jbeta primers, the PCR was carried out. In the original analysis: Approximately 83 million unique TCR beta chains, roughly 10 million shared, were counted in a later analysis. Data came from immunoSEQ multiplex PCR; TCRdb stores just in-frame clones and leaves some out. V and J calls and clone size follow that table, whereas D and trimming were derived from the DNA. This table has about 130,000 clones, 81% appearing once. Only one count was recorded for this clone. Its antigen remains unidentified. The study, taken as a whole, reports: A missense variant in DCLRE1C was later tied to TCR beta V- and J-gene trimming. Across donors, most TCRs were seen rarely, yet some public ones were widespread.

This receptor was identified in a man aged 18-30 years in good health and CMV-seropositive. The specimen sequenced was PBMCs. The chain is built from TRBV30 and TRBJ1-2, with 8 positions matching TRBD1. The CDR3 loop is CAWSFGRQDRVDGYTF. The CDR3 DNA reads as TGTGCCTGGAGTTTTGGCCGACAGGACAGGGTTGATGGCTACACCTTC.